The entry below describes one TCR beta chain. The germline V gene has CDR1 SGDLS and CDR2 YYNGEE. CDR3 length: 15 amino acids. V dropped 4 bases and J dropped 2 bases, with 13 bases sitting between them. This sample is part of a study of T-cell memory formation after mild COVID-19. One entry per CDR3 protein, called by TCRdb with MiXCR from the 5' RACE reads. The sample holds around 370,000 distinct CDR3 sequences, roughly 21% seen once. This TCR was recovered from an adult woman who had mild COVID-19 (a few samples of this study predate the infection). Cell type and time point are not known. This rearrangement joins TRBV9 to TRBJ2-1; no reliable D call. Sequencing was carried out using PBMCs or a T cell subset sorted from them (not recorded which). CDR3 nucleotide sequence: TGTGCCAGCAGCCCCCAGGTTGGTGCCTACAATGAGCAGTTCTTC. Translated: CASSPQVGAYNEQFF.